This T cell receptor beta chain was captured in a study of OX40 agonist ivuxolimab in advanced cancers. Germline lookup yields CDR1 SGHRS and CDR2 YFSETQ. The CDR3 loop spans 15 amino acids. V was clipped by 0 bases and J by 5 bases, with 12 bases between them. Here immunoSEQ multiplex PCR was the method, and the copy in TCRdb shows in-frame clones only, minus some. The table has some 70,000 clones, 84% seen once. This sequence originates from an adult with an advanced solid tumor such as melanoma, head and neck, liver or kidney cancer. This specimen was CD4+ or CD8+ T cells sorted from blood, taken in a trial of the OX40 agonist ivuxolimab. This rearrangement joins TRBV5-1 to TRBJ2-4, with TRBD2 as a possible D gene (6 bases). CDR3 region: CASSLAGDSQNIQYF. As DNA, the CDR3 is TGCGCCAGCAGCTTGGCGGGGGATAGCCAAAACATTCAGTACTTC.